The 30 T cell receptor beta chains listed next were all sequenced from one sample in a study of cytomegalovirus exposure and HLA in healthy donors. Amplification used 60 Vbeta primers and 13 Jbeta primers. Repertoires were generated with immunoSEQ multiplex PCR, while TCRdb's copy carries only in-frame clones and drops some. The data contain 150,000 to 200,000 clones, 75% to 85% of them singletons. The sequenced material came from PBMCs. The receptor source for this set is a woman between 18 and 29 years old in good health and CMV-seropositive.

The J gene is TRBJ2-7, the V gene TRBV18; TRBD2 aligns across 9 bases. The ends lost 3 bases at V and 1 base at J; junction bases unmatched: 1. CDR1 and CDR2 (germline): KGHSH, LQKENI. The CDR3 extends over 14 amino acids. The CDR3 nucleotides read TGTGCCAGCTCACCTAGCGGGGGATCCTACGAGCAGTACGTC. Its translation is CASSPSGGSYEQYV.

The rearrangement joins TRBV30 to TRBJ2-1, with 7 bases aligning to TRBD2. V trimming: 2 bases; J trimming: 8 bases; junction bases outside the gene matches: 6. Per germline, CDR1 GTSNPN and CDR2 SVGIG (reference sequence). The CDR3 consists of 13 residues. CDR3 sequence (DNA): TGTGCCTGGAGTCGGGGGAGGGAAGATGAGCAGTTCTTC. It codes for CAWSRGREDEQFF. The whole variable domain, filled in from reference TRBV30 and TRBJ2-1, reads SQTIHQWPATLVQPVGSPLSLECTVEGTSNPNLYWYRQAAGRGLQLLFYSVGIGQISSEVPQNLSASRPQDRQFILSSKKLLLSDSGFYLCAWSRGREDEQFFGPGTRLTVL.

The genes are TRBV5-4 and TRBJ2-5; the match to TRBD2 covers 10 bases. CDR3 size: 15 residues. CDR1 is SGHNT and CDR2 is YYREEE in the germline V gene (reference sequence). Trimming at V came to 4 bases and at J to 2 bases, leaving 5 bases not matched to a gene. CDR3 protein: CASSPRTSGQETQYF. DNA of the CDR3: TGTGCCAGCAGCCCCCGGACTAGCGGACAAGAGACCCAGTACTTC.

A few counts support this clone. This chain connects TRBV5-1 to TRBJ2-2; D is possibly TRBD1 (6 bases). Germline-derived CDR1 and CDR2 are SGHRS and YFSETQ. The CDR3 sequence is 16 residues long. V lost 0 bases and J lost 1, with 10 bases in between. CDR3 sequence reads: CASSLVGAGNTGELFF. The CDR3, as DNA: TGCGCCAGCAGCTTGGTGGGGGCAGGGAACACCGGGGAGCTGTTTTTT.

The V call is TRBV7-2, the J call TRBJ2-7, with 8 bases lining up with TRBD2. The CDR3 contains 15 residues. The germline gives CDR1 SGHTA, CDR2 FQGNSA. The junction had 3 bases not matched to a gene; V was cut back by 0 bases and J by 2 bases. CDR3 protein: CASSLASGGTYEQYF. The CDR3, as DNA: TGTGCCAGCAGCTTAGCCAGCGGGGGAACCTACGAGCAGTACTTC. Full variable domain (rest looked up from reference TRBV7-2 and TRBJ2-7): GAGVSQSPSNKVTEKGKDVELRCDPISGHTALYWYRQSLGQGLEFLIYFQGNSAPDKSGLPSDRFSAERTGGSVSTLTIQRTQQEDSAVYLCASSLASGGTYEQYFGPGTRLTVT.

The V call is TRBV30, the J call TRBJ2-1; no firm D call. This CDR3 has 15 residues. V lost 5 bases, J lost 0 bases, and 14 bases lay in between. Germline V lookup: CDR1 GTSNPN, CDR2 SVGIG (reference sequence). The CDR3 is CAWEDDFASYNEQFF. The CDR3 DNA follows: TGTGCCTGGGAAGATGACTTCGCCTCCTACAATGAGCAGTTCTTC.

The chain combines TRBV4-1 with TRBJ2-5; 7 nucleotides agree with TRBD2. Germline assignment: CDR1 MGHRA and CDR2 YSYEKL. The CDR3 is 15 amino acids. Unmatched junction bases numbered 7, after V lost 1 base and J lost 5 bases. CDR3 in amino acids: CASSQVEGTMETQYF. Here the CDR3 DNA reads TGCGCCAGCAGCCAAGTGGAGGGGACTATGGAGACCCAGTACTTC.

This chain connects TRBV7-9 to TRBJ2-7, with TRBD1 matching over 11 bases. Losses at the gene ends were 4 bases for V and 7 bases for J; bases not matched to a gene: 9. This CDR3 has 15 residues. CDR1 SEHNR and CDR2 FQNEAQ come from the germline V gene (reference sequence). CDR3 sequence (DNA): TGTGCCAGCAGCTCCCGGACAGGGGGCTTTGGGGAGCAGTACTTC. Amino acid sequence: CASSSRTGGFGEQYF. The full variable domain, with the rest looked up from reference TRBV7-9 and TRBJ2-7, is DTGVSQNPRHKITKRGQNVTFRCDPISEHNRLYWYRQTLGQGPEFLTYFQNEAQLEKSRLLSDRFSAERPKGSFSTLEIQRTEQGDSAMYLCASSSRTGGFGEQYFGPGTRLTVT.

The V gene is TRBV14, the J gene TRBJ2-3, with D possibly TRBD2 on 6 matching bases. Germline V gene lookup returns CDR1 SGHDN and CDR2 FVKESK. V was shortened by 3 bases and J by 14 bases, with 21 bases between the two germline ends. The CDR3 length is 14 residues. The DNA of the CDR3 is TGTGCCAGCAGCCAGCCAACTCCAGGTAGCGGTCTGTATTTT. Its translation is CASSQPTPGSGLYF. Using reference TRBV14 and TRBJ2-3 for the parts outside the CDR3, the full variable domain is EAGVTQFPSHSVIEKGQTVTLRCDPISGHDNLYWYRRVMGKEIKFLLHFVKESKQDESGMPNNRFLAERTGGTYSTLKVQPAELEDSGVYFCASSQPTPGSGLYFGPGTRLTVL.

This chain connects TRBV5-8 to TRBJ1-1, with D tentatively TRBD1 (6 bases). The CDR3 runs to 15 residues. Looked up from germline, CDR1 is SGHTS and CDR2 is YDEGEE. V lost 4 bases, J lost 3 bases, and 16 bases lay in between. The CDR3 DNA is TGTGCCAGCAGCCTTGACAGGCCGTCGCACACTGAAGCTTTCTTT. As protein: CASSLDRPSHTEAFF.

DNA of the CDR3: TGCGCCAGCAGCCTTGTCTTCGGGACTAGCGGGGGCCAAGAGACCCAGTACTTC. Protein: CASSLVFGTSGGQETQYF. The chain recombines TRBV4-1 with TRBJ2-5, with 14 positions matching TRBD2. CDR3 length equals 18 residues. The V and J ends lost 4 bases and 1 base, in that order; junction bases with no gene match: 8. Germline V gives CDR1 MGHRA, CDR2 YSYEKL.

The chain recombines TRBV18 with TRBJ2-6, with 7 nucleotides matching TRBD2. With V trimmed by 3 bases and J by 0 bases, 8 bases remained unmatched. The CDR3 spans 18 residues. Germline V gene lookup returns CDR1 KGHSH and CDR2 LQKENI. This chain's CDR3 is CASSPEASGSSGANVLTF. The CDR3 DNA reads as TGTGCCAGCTCACCCGAGGCTAGCGGAAGCTCTGGGGCCAACGTCCTGACTTTC. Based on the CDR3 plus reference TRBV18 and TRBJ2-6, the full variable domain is NAGVMQNPRHLVRRRGQEARLRCSPMKGHSHVYWYRQLPEEGLKFMVYLQKENIIDESGMPKERFSAEFPKEGPSILRIQQVVRGDSAAYFCASSPEASGSSGANVLTFGAGSRLTVL.

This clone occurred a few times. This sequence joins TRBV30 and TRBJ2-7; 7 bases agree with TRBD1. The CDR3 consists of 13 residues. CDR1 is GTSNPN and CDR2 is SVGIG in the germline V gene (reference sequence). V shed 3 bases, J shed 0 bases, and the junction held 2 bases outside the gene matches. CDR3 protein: CAWRGDSSYEQYF. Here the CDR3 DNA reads TGTGCCTGGAGAGGGGACAGCTCCTACGAGCAGTACTTC.

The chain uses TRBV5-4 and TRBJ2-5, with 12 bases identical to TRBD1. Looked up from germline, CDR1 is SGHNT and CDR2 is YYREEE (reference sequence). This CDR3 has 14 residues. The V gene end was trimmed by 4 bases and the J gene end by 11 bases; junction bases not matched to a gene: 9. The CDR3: CASSAGQGAGEQYF. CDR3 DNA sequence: TGTGCCAGCAGCGCGGGACAGGGGGCGGGAGAGCAGTACTTC.

In nucleotides, the CDR3 is TGTGCCAGCAACCCGATATATCGGCGGGCGGGCACCGGGGAGCTGTTTTTT. It translates to CASNPIYRRAGTGELFF. The rearrangement joins TRBV4-2 to TRBJ2-2, with D possibly TRBD2 on 5 matching bases. The CDR3 is 17 residues long. Trimming shortened V by 7 bases and J by 4 bases, and 22 bases separated the two germline ends. The germline V gene encodes CDR1 LGHNA and CDR2 YNFKEQ.

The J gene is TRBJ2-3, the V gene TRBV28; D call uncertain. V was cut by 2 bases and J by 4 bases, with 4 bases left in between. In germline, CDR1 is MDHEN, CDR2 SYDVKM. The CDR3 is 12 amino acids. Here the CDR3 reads CASSLLPDTQYF. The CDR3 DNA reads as TGTGCCAGCAGTTTACTACCAGATACGCAGTATTTT.

In DNA form, the CDR3 reads TGTGCCAGCAGTTTACAGGGTCGGGGGACTGAAGCTTTCTTT. It yields the protein CASSLQGRGTEAFF. This chain joins TRBV28 and TRBJ1-1; a weak D match, TRBD1 (5 bases). CDR1 MDHEN and CDR2 SYDVKM come from the germline V gene. V lost 2 bases and J lost 5, with 12 bases in between. The CDR3 is 14 amino acids. Filled out from reference TRBV28 and TRBJ1-1, the complete variable domain reads DVKVTQSSRYLVKRTGEKVFLECVQDMDHENMFWYRQDPGLGLRLIYFSYDVKMKEKGDIPEGYSVSREKKERFSLILESASTNQTSMYLCASSLQGRGTEAFFGQGTRLTVV.

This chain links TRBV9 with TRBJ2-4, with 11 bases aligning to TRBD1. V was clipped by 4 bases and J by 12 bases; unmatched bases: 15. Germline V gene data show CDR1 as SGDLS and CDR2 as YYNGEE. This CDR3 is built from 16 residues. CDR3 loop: CASSRAGGTGGFHQYF. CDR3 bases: TGTGCCAGCAGCCGGGCGGGGGGGACAGGGGGTTTCCATCAGTACTTC.

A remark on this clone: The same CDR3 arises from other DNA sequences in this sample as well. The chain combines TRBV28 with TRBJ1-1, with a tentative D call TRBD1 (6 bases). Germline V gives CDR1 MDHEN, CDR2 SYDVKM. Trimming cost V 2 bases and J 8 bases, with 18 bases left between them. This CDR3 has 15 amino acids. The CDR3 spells CASSLSGTGWTEAFF. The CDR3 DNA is TGTGCCAGCAGTTTAAGTGGAACAGGGTGGACCGAAGCTTTCTTT.

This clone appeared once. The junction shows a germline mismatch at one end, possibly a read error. The CDR3 DNA is TGCGCCAGCAGCCCCGGGACTAACATGGGTAATAGGCACTTC. Translating gives CASSPGTNMGNRHF. This rearrangement joins TRBV4-1 to TRBJ2-4, with 7 bases aligning to TRBD2. Germline CDR1 is MGHRA and CDR2 is YSYEKL. This CDR3 has 14 residues.

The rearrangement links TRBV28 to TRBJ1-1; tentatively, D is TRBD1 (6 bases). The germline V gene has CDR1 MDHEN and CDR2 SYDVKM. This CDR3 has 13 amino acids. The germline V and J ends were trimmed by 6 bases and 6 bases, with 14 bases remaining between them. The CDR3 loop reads CASRLPGDPEAFF. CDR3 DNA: TGTGCCAGCAGGCTGCCAGGGGACCCTGAAGCTTTCTTT.

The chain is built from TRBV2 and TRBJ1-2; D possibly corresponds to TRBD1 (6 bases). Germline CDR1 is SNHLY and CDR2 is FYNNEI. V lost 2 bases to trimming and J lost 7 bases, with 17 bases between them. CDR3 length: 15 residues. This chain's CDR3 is CASSELTAGAGGYTF. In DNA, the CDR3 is TGTGCCAGCAGTGAATTGACTGCAGGGGCCGGTGGCTACACCTTC.

For the CDR3, the DNA is TGTGCCAGCAGCTTAGATAGCGGGGGGGGGAATGAGCAGTTCTTC. It yields the protein CASSLDSGGGNEQFF. V gene TRBV7-2 combines with J gene TRBJ2-1, with TRBD2 matching 11 bases. The germline V gene has CDR1 SGHTA and CDR2 FQGNSA. The trim removed 1 base at V and 7 bases at J, leaving 3 bases unmatched. This CDR3 region has 15 residues.

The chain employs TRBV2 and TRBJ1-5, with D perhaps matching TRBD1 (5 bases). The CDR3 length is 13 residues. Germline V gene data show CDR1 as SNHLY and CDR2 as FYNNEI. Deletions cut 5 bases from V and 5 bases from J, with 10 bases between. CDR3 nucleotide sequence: TGTGCCAGCAGTAAGGGGACTGATCAGCCCCAGCATTTT. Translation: CASSKGTDQPQHF.

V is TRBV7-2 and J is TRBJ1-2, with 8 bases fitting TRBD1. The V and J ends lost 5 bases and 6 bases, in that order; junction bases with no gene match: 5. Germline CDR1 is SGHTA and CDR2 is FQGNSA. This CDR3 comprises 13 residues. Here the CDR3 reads CASSMDREDGYTF. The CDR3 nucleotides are TGTGCCAGCAGCATGGACAGGGAAGATGGCTACACCTTC.

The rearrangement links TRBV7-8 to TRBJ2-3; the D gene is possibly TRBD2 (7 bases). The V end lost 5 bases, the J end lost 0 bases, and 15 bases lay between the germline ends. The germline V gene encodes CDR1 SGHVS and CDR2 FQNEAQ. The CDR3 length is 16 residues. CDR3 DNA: TGTGCCAGCAGCGTATGGGGGGGCCGGAGCACAGATACGCAGTATTTT. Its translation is CASSVWGGRSTDTQYF.

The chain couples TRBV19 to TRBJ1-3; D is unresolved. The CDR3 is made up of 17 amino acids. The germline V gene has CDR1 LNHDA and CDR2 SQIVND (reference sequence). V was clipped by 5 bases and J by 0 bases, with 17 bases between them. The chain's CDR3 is CASSPPRQTYSGNTIYF. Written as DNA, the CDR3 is TGTGCCAGTAGTCCCCCTCGTCAAACCTACTCTGGAAACACCATATATTTT.

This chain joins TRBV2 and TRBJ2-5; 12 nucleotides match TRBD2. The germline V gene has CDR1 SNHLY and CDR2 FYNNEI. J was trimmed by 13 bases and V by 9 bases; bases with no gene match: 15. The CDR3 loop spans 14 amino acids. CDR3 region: CASAPTSGSTPGYF. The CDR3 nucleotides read TGTGCCAGTGCCCCGACTAGCGGGAGTACTCCAGGGTACTTC.

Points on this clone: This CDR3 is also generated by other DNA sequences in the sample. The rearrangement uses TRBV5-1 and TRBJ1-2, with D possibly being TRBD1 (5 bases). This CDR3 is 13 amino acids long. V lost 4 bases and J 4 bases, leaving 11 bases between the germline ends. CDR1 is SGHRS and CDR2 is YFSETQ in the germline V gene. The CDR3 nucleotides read TGCGCCAGCAGCACCGACAGCATCTATGGCTACACCTTC. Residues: CASSTDSIYGYTF.

The CDR3 loop is CAISGTLSSGNTIYF. The CDR3 nucleotides are TGTGCCATCAGTGGGACACTCAGCTCTGGAAACACCATATATTTT. V gene TRBV10-3 combines with J gene TRBJ1-3, with D possibly matching TRBD1 (5 bases). CDR3 size: 15 residues. V was cut by 4 bases and J by 0 bases, with 10 bases left in between. Germline V gene lookup returns CDR1 ENHRY and CDR2 SYGVKD.